This T cell receptor beta chain was captured by sequencing in a study of a mutant IDH1 vaccine in newly diagnosed glioma. Study-level information: Vaccine dosing followed radiotherapy by 4-6 weeks, or accompanied temozolomide cycles. Pretreatment consisted of radiotherapy, temozolomide, or both, with most receiving both. Treated individuals were about 62% male and around 38% female, averaging 40.4 years of age.

This clone came up once. Its antigen is undetermined. Time point meaning: week 47, end of study. Vaccination comprised doses that each held 300 ug of mutant IDH1 20-mer peptide, plus topical imiquimod. Repertoires were generated with immunoSEQ multiplex PCR, while TCRdb's copy carries only in-frame clones and drops some. The table has about 50,000 clones, less than 85% seen once. The TCR sequence derives from a woman in her twenties or thirties with glioma. Some clones in this sample may be carry-over from other donors' samples. This material consisted of PBMCs, taken from a glioma patient whose treatment included an IDH1 peptide vaccine.

CDR3 protein: CASSVQRGRATDTQYF. In nucleotides, the CDR3 is TGCGCCAGCAGCGTACAAAGGGGGAGGGCCACTGATACGCAGTATTTT. The rearrangement uses TRBV5-1 and TRBJ2-3; a possible D gene is TRBD2 (7 bases). Trimming left V 4 bases short and J 6 bases short, with 21 bases between. The CDR3 covers 16 residues. Germline V lookup: CDR1 SGHRS, CDR2 YFSETQ.